This T cell receptor (beta chain) was observed in a study of blood T cells in healthy people across ages (dated by TCRdb to 2015 to 2017). The study in broad terms: In model experiments, template switching captured roughly one uniquely barcoded TCR beta cDNA molecule for every two T cells. To track age-related changes in TCR beta repertoire diversity, the study relied on deep sequencing normalized with unique cDNA molecular identifiers. To avoid experimental bias, donors of different ages were randomly spread across the sequencing lanes. Using the same blood draw, the study looked at two additional independent replicas of 1 million unique cDNA reads for two donors, one aged 18 to 30 and the other aged 80 or older. The donors were divided into four age groups: young (average around 16 years), middle-aged (approximately 39), aged (approximately 64) and long-lived (82). What the research found in general, with its limitations: A strong correlation was found between observed TCR beta diversity and the percentage of naive T cells measured by flow cytometry. Bulk unsorted PBMC profiling prevented conclusive comparison of naive and antigen-experienced compartments. As age increased, observed TCR beta diversity per million T cells dropped in a roughly linear way, and a significant reduction was already evident by age about 36. Total diversity estimates from one million sequenced T cells were considered lower bounds and underestimates. Compared with the aged group, the long-lived group had more naive CD4+ T cells, fewer expanded clones and increased TCR diversity, a pattern suggesting age selection. The CMV infection status of donors was not known, potentially confounding age-related changes in expanded clonotypes.

The roughly 38 donors, aged roughly 6 to 95 years, were systemically healthy Caucasian individuals from Russia. Ten milliliters of peripheral blood were drawn from each donor into EDTA-treated Vacutainer tubes. PBMCs were isolated by Ficoll-Paque density-gradient centrifugation, with at least 6 million obtained per sample. Trizol reagent was used to extract total RNA from the PBMCs, yielding at least 5 micrograms per sample. For every donor, flow cytometry on a PBMC aliquot measured the percentage of naive CD45RAhigh/CD27high T cells. As regards this clonotype: The antigen it binds to is not known. The record has no base qualities; no much larger clone is one base away.

The CDR3 spans 16 residues, from the cysteine through the phenylalanine. Only CDR3 DNA remains: 48 bases, in frame from the first base. V is pruned by 4 bases and J by 13 bases, leaving 22 bases of the junction without a gene match. CDR1 and CDR2 are drawn from the germline V gene: SGHRS, YFSETQ. Preparation of the library involved 5' RACE. Sequencer: Illumina HiSeq 2500. A second PCR of roughly 7 to 11 cycles was run with a J-beta primer mix and a sample-barcoded 5' primer. A template-switch 5' adaptor carrying 12 random nucleotides introduced a unique molecular identifier onto each TCR beta cDNA molecule. At least 2.5 million CDR3-containing paired-end reads were obtained from each sample. The Mint cDNA synthesis kit, primed by a TRBC-specific oligonucleotide, was used to synthesize first-strand cDNA from all RNA. After uracil-DNA glycosylase treatment, a first 18-cycle PCR used universal primers M1SS and BC2_uni_R on all cDNA. Per the original workflow: Normalization of each sample was performed by random selection of 1 million high-quality reads, each carrying a distinct molecular identifier. Instead of being binned into consensus sequences, reads that shared molecular identifiers were thrown out. MiTCR, set to a Q25 quality threshold and the strictest error-elimination algorithm, was used for CDR3 identification, clonotype clustering and error correction. Lower-bound total TCR beta diversity was estimated with a nonparametric unseen species model using Euler transformation. Using fastp at Q25 and MiXCR, TCRdb reprocessed the public reads and kept productive beta chains. CDR3 protein sequences are deduplicated, and each keeps its most common genes and DNA. TCRdb's processing, not the authors', yielded these V and J calls. In this sample the table shows hundreds of thousands of distinct CDR3 sequences, more than 40% of which occur a single time. The top ten constitute roughly 31% of the sample.

This clonotype was sampled from a woman aged 55-69 years in good health. This receptor chain uses TRBV5-1 and TRBJ1-1, with TRBD1 identical over 7 junction bases. Sequenced sample: blood. The sequenced DNA is TGCGCCAGCAGCGATCGGGACAGTAATATGAACACTGAGGTTTTCTTT. Its translation reads: CASSDRDSNMNTEVFF. The reference TRBV5-1 and TRBJ1-1 proteins fill in what lies around the CDR3, so the full variable domain reads KAGVTQTPRYLIKTRGQQVTLSCSPISGHRSVSWYQQTPGQGLQFLFEYFSETQRNKGNFPGRFSGRQFSNSRSEMNVSTLELGDSALYLCASSDRDSNMNTEVFFGQGTRLTVV.